Listed here are 17 T cell receptor beta chains from one sample, sequenced in a study of T cells after yellow fever vaccination. TCRdb itself ran the 5' RACE reads through MiXCR, one entry per CDR3 protein. The sample holds 99,000 or so distinct CDR3 sequences, 4.5% to 6% seen once. The source was CD8+ T cells sorted from PBMCs, collected 10 days after the yellow fever booster vaccination. The receptors shown here come from a man aged 18 to 35 who received the YFV17D yellow fever vaccine.

This clonotype was counted many times. The V gene is TRBV5-4, the J gene TRBJ2-1, with TRBD1 identical over 8 bases. Germline V gives CDR1 SGHNT, CDR2 YYREEE (reference sequence). V lost 0 bases and J lost 12; bases outside the gene matches: 2. The CDR3 runs 12 residues. CDR3 sequence: CASSLGTGSQFF. Written as DNA, the CDR3 is TGTGCCAGCAGCTTGGGGACAGGGTCGCAGTTCTTC.

The chain has TRBV30 and TRBJ2-5; maybe TRBD2 (6 bases). CDR1 is GTSNPN, CDR2 SVGIG, per germline (reference sequence). This CDR3 has 11 amino acids. The V gene lost 2 bases and the J gene lost 5 bases, with 6 bases spanning the gap. The CDR3 bases are TGTGCCTGGAGTAGCGGGGAGACCCAGTACTTC. Translation gives CAWSSGETQYF. The variable domain in full, with the rest retrieved from reference TRBV30 and TRBJ2-5, is SQTIHQWPATLVQPVGSPLSLECTVEGTSNPNLYWYRQAAGRGLQLLFYSVGIGQISSEVPQNLSASRPQDRQFILSSKKLLLSDSGFYLCAWSSGETQYFGPGTRLLVL.

A few counts support this clonotype. The CDR3 bases are TGTGCCAGCCGTCCCCTAGCGGGGGGAACGAATACGCAGTATTTT. Amino acids: CASRPLAGGTNTQYF. V and J are TRBV7-9 and TRBJ2-3, with 11 bases fitting TRBD2. Germline V gene lookup returns CDR1 SEHNR and CDR2 FQNEAQ (reference sequence). The trim removed 8 bases at V and 7 bases at J, leaving 11 bases unmatched. The CDR3 length is 15 residues.

This clonotype was seen a handful of times. The chain couples TRBV3-1 to TRBJ1-1; no clear D gene. The CDR3 contains 16 residues. Trimming cost V 1 base and J 3 bases, with 15 bases left between them. The germline gives CDR1 LGHDT, CDR2 YNNKEL (reference sequence). CDR3 bases: TGTGCCAGCAGCCAAGGGGCCTGGGGTTGGGACACTGAAGCTTTCTTT. Amino acids: CASSQGAWGWDTEAFF.

This chain uses TRBV5-5 with TRBJ2-7; D is uncertain. Per germline, CDR1 SGHKS and CDR2 YYEKEE (reference sequence). CDR3 length equals 13 residues. Trimming stripped 1 base from V and 2 bases from J, with 7 bases between. Written as DNA, the CDR3 is TGTGCCAGCAGCTTGCGTGAAGCCTACGAGCAGTACTTC. Amino acids: CASSLREAYEQYF.

This clonotype has a count of ten or more. The chain recombines TRBV5-1 with TRBJ2-7; D is unresolved. V lost 3 bases and J lost 0, with 7 bases in between. This CDR3 comprises 13 residues. CDR1 is SGHRS, CDR2 YFSETQ, per germline. The CDR3, as DNA: TGCGCCAGCAGCTCCGAGAGCTCCTACGAGCAGTACTTC. Its translation is CASSSESSYEQYF.

This clonotype was found a few times. J is TRBJ1-1 and V is TRBV4-3; 9 bases match TRBD1. The V gene end was trimmed by 1 base and the J gene end by 0 bases; junction bases not matched to a gene: 12. This CDR3 is built from 19 residues. Germline loops: CDR1 LGHNA, CDR2 YSLEER. The CDR3 DNA reads TGCGCCAGCAGCCAAGGGTCGGGGACAGGGTTATGGGTGAACACTGAAGCTTTCTTT. Amino acid sequence: CASSQGSGTGLWVNTEAFF.

This clonotype was recorded a few times. This chain joins TRBV4-1 and TRBJ1-1; D uncertain. Deletions cut 5 bases from V and 0 bases from J, with 16 bases between. Germline V gene data show CDR1 as MGHRA and CDR2 as YSYEKL. The CDR3 loop spans 16 amino acids. In DNA, the CDR3 is TGCGCCAGCAGCTACGATGACACAACGTTGAACACTGAAGCTTTCTTT. It specifies CASSYDDTTLNTEAFF.

This clonotype has more than one count but fewer than ten. V gene TRBV7-9 combines with J gene TRBJ2-2, with D possibly being TRBD1 (6 bases). The ends were cut back, 8 bases at V and 2 bases at J, with 18 bases in the middle. Germline CDR1 reads SEHNR; CDR2 reads FQNEAQ (reference sequence). CDR3 length: 16 residues. In nucleotides, the CDR3 is TGTGCCAGCGTCAACTCCGGGACAACCAACACCGGGGAGCTGTTTTTT. Translated: CASVNSGTTNTGELFF.

This clonotype came up many times. This rearrangement joins TRBV11-2 to TRBJ2-3; unclear D gene. Germline V gene lookup returns CDR1 SGHAT and CDR2 FQNNGV. V was trimmed by 0 bases and J by 6 bases, leaving 1 base between them. The CDR3 contains 11 residues. This CDR3 is CASSLDDTQYF. The CDR3, as DNA: TGTGCCAGCAGCTTAGACGATACGCAGTATTTT. The variable domain in full, completed from reference TRBV11-2 and TRBJ2-3, reads EAGVAQSPRYKIIEKRQSVAFWCNPISGHATLYWYQQILGQGPKLLIQFQNNGVVDDSQLPKDRFSAERLKGVDSTLKIQPAKLEDSAVYLCASSLDDTQYFGPGTRLTVL.

This rearrangement joins TRBV5-5 to TRBJ2-5; D perhaps matches TRBD1 (5 bases). This CDR3 has 15 amino acids. The germline CDR1 and CDR2 sequences are SGHKS and YYEKEE (reference sequence). V lost 2 bases to trimming and J lost 2 bases, with 13 bases between them. CDR3 coding DNA: TGTGCCAGCAGCTTCCCAGACAGAGGACAAGAGACCCAGTACTTC. Encoded protein: CASSFPDRGQETQYF.

This clonotype was detected only a few times. This sequence joins TRBV27 and TRBJ2-3; TRBD2 agrees at 10 bases. Germline V lookup: CDR1 MNHEY, CDR2 SMNVEV (reference sequence). The CDR3 is 17 amino acids. Trimming at V came to 7 bases and at J to 5 bases, leaving 15 bases not matched to a gene. In DNA, the CDR3 is TGTGCCAGCACCCCTAGCGGGGGCCCTGCGAGGGGAGATACGCAGTATTTT. Amino acid sequence: CASTPSGGPARGDTQYF.

Many counts were recorded for this clonotype. V usage is TRBV27 and J usage is TRBJ2-7; D is uncertain. Germline V lookup: CDR1 MNHEY, CDR2 SMNVEV (reference sequence). The CDR3 length is 15 residues. Trimming pared 5 bases from V and 0 bases from J, leaving 14 bases between. The DNA of the CDR3 is TGTGCCAGCAGTCCGGCAGGTTTAAGCTCCTACGAGCAGTACTTC. Encoded protein: CASSPAGLSSYEQYF.

The sample holds a few counts of this clonotype. This rearrangement joins TRBV9 to TRBJ2-3, with no clear D. V shed 4 bases and J shed 4 bases, with 13 bases lying between them. The germline V gene has CDR1 SGDLS and CDR2 YYNGEE. The CDR3 runs 14 residues. CDR3 loop: CASSPLTVADTQYF. The CDR3 bases are TGTGCCAGCAGCCCTTTAACCGTAGCAGATACGCAGTATTTT. Full variable domain (remainder filled in from reference TRBV9 and TRBJ2-3): DSGVTQTPKHLITATGQRVTLRCSPRSGDLSVYWYQQSLDQGLQFLIQYYNGEERAKGNILERFSAQQFPDLHSELNLSSLELGDSALYFCASSPLTVADTQYFGPGTRLTVL.

This clonotype was observed many times. The V and J genes are TRBV29-1 and TRBJ2-4; 8 positions match TRBD2. Trimming removed 1 base from V and 1 base from J; junction bases left unmatched: 3. Germline V gives CDR1 SQVTM, CDR2 ANQGSEA. The CDR3 is 15 amino acids. The CDR3 coding sequence is TGCAGCGTTGAAGCGGGGGGGCGGGCCAAAAACATTCAGTACTTC. Translated: CSVEAGGRAKNIQYF.

This clonotype turned up a few times. The chain is built from TRBV12-3 or TRBV12-4 and TRBJ1-5, with D possibly matching TRBD1 (6 bases). The CDR3 totals 14 residues. Trimming removed 3 bases at V and 6 bases at J, with 12 bases between. The CDR3 loop reads CASSFSGESQPQHF. CDR3 sequence (DNA): TGTGCCAGCAGTTTCTCAGGGGAGAGTCAGCCCCAGCATTTT.

This clonotype was recorded at least ten times. The CDR3 loop is CASRIGQGHQPQHF. In DNA, the CDR3 is TGTGCCAGCAGGATTGGACAGGGGCATCAGCCCCAGCATTTT. The chain carries TRBV2 and TRBJ1-5, with 9 bases aligning to TRBD1. V gave up 6 bases and J gave up 5 bases; unmatched junction bases: 5. The germline V gene encodes CDR1 SNHLY and CDR2 FYNNEI. The CDR3 sequence is 14 residues long.